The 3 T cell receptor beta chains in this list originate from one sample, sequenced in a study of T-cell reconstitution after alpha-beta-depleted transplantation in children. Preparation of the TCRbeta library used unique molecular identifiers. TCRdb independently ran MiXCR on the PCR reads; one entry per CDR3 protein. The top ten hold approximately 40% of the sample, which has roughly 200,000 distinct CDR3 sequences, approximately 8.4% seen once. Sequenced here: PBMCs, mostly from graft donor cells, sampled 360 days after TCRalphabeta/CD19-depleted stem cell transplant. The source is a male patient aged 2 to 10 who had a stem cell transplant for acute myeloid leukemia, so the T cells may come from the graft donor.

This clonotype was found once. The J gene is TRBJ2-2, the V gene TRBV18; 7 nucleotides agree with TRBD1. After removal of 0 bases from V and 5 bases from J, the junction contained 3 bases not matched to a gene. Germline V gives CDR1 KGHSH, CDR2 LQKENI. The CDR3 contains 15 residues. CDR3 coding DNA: TGTGCCAGCTCACCACCGGGACAGAGGACCGGGGAGCTGTTTTTT. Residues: CASSPPGQRTGELFF.

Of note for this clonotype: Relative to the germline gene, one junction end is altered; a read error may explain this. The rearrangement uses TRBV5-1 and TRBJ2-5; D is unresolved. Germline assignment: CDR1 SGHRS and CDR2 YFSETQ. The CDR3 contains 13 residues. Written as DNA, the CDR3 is TGCGCCAGCAGGGGCCTCCCCCAAGAGACCCTGTACTTC. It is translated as CASRGLPQETLYF.

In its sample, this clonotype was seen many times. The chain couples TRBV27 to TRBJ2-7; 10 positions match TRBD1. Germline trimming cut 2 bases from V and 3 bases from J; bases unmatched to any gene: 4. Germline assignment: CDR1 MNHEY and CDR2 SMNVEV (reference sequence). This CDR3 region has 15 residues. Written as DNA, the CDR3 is TGTGCCAGCAGTTTAGCGACAGGGGGCTACTACGAGCAGTACTTC. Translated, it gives CASSLATGGYYEQYF.